This is a list of T cell receptor beta chains from one sample in a study of cytomegalovirus exposure and HLA in healthy donors. Only in-frame clones appear in the TCRdb table, and some are missing; sequencing was by immunoSEQ multiplex PCR. The sample lists under 200,000 clones; roughly three quarters were seen once. Sequenced: PBMCs. The receptors originated from a woman aged 45-65 years in good health and CMV-seropositive. The CDR3 runs from the conserved cysteine through the conserved F or W. Fields, in order: D gene, V gene, clone size, J gene, CDR3 length, CDR3 protein, CDR3 DNA. A D gene is named only where the DNA matches it firmly. Where a row states a size, it is once, few, many or the class of an expanded clone; other rows omit it.

>-|TRBV2|-|TRBJ2-7|13
CASVSGGPYEQYF
TGTGCCAGCGTTTCAGGAGGCCCATACGAGCAGTACTTC
>TRBD1|TRBV7-9|-|TRBJ1-2|12
CASSSLQGFHTF
TGTGCCAGCAGCTCCTTACAGGGGTTCCACACCTTC
>-|TRBV28|few|TRBJ1-3|14
CASAQRDSGNTIYF
TGTGCCAGCGCCCAACGGGACTCTGGAAACACCATATATTTT
>-|TRBV5-8|-|TRBJ1-5|15
CASSLGGDLPQPQHF
TGTGCCAGCAGCTTGGGGGGGGACCTACCCCAGCCCCAGCATTTT
>-|TRBV5-1|-|TRBJ2-1|15
CASSFGQGSYNEQFF
TGCGCCAGCAGCTTTGGGCAGGGATCCTACAATGAGCAGTTCTTC
>-|TRBV19|few|TRBJ1-5|15
CASSIQGLFHQPQHF
TGTGCCAGTAGTATTCAGGGACTCTTCCATCAGCCCCAGCATTTT
>-|TRBV4-1|-|TRBJ1-2|15
CASSQDAQGNYGYTF
TGCGCCAGCAGCCAAGATGCACAGGGAAACTATGGCTACACCTTC
>TRBD1|TRBV6-6|few|TRBJ1-2|13
CASSYDGQGGYTF
TGTGCCAGCAGTTACGACGGACAGGGGGGCTACACCTTC
>-|TRBV9|-|TRBJ1-2|17
CASSVAGGEADVYGYTF
TGTGCCAGCAGCGTAGCTGGGGGGGAGGCAGACGTCTATGGCTACACCTTC
>-|TRBV30|once|TRBJ2-2|12
CAWSRNTGELFF
TGTGCCTGGAGTCGGAACACCGGGGAGCTGTTTTTT
>-|TRBV10-3|-|TRBJ1-1|17
CAIRRAQDGGPGTEAFF
TGTGCCATCAGACGCGCCCAAGACGGGGGGCCGGGCACTGAAGCTTTCTTT
>-|TRBV30|few|TRBJ2-5|12
CAWSVSRETQYF
TGTGCCTGGAGTGTGAGTCGGGAGACCCAGTACTTC
>TRBD1|TRBV28|-|TRBJ1-4|14
CASRPRDREEKLFF
TGTGCCAGCCGACCCCGGGACAGGGAGGAAAAACTGTTTTTT
>TRBD2|TRBV13|-|TRBJ2-5|17
CASSSGLAGGRGVTQYF
TGTGCCAGCAGCTCGGGACTAGCGGGGGGGCGGGGCGTGACCCAGTACTTC
>TRBD2|TRBV5-6|-|TRBJ2-1|15
CASSSGTSGDNEQFF
TGTGCCAGCAGCTCCGGGACTAGCGGGGACAATGAGCAGTTCTTC
>-|TRBV28|-|TRBJ1-4|13
CASSSRGAEKLFF
TGTGCCAGCAGTTCCCGTGGGGCTGAAAAACTGTTTTTT
>TRBD1|TRBV5-1|once|TRBJ2-2|15
CASSLGQGASGELFF
TGCGCCAGCAGCTTGGGGCAGGGGGCGTCCGGGGAGCTGTTTTTT
>TRBD1|TRBV10-2|-|TRBJ2-6|16
CASSDGTGVGANVLTF
TGCGCCAGCAGTGACGGGACAGGGGTGGGGGCCAACGTCCTGACTTTC
>-|TRBV9|-|TRBJ2-2|15
CASSVRGTSPGELFF
TGTGCCAGCAGCGTCCGGGGCACTAGCCCCGGGGAGCTGTTTTTT
>TRBD1|TRBV28|-|TRBJ1-4|15
CASSSQGGLGEKLFF
TGTGCCAGCAGTTCTCAGGGGGGACTCGGTGAAAAACTGTTTTTT
>TRBD2|TRBV6-1|-|TRBJ2-3|15
CASSDKRGVIDTQYF
TGTGCCAGCAGTGACAAGCGGGGGGTGATAGATACGCAGTATTTT
>TRBD1|TRBV7-2|few|TRBJ1-2|14
CASSPRDRSYGYTF
TGTGCCAGCAGCCCCCGGGACAGGAGTTATGGCTACACCTTC
>-|TRBV7-3|-|TRBJ2-3|14
CASSLTGGADTQYF
TGTGCCAGCAGCTTAACAGGGGGAGCAGATACGCAGTATTTT
>-|TRBV19|-|TRBJ1-5|15
CASSIPGTGNQPQHF
TGTGCCAGTAGTATTCCGGGTACCGGCAATCAGCCCCAGCATTTT
>-|TRBV5-1|-|TRBJ2-1|13
CASSPRRGNEQFF
TGCGCCAGCAGCCCCAGAAGGGGGAATGAGCAGTTCTTC
>-|TRBV11-3|-|TRBJ2-3|15
CASSQGGQRTDTQYF
TGTGCCAGCAGCCAGGGTGGACAGCGCACAGATACGCAGTATTTT
>-|TRBV28|-|TRBJ1-2|13
CASKTRVADGYTF
TGTGCCAGCAAGACCCGGGTGGCGGATGGCTACACCTTC
>TRBD2|TRBV7-3|-|TRBJ2-1|13
CASSLSGSNEQFF
TGTGCCAGCAGCCTTAGCGGGAGTAATGAGCAGTTCTTC
>TRBD1|TRBV4-3|few|TRBJ1-2|15
CASSQDRQTGRGYTF
TGCGCCAGCAGCCAAGATCGTCAGACAGGGAGGGGCTACACCTTC
>-|TRBV2|-|TRBJ1-2|16
CASSEQGAGNSYGYTF
TGTGCCAGCAGTGAGCAGGGCGCCGGAAATTCCTATGGCTACACCTTC
>-|TRBV23-1|-|TRBJ1-1|17
CASSQAAGQTMNTEAFF
TGCGCCAGCAGTCAAGCAGCAGGACAGACGATGAACACTGAAGCTTTCTTT
>-|TRBV30|-|TRBJ1-1|11
CAWSQEGEAFF
TGTGCCTGGAGTCAGGAGGGGGAAGCTTTCTTT
>TRBD2|TRBV2|-|TRBJ2-1|15
CASSVERGGRNEQFF
TGTGCCAGCAGTGTGGAGCGGGGGGGAAGAAATGAGCAGTTCTTC
>-|TRBV30|-|TRBJ2-2|14
CAWSVGHNTGELFF
TGTGCCTGGAGTGTAGGACACAACACCGGGGAGCTGTTTTTT
>-|TRBV5-1|-|TRBJ2-1|14
CASSLVSSSDEQFF
TGCGCCAGCAGCTTGGTTAGTTCTTCCGATGAGCAGTTCTTC
>TRBD1|TRBV6-5|-|TRBJ1-2|12
CASSRDSHGYTF
TGTGCCAGCAGCCGGGACAGCCATGGCTACACCTTC
>-|TRBV7-3|-|TRBJ2-1|14
CASSLDGLYNEQFF
TGTGCCAGCAGCTTAGATGGCCTGTACAATGAGCAGTTCTTC
>-|TRBV6-1|-|TRBJ1-1|13
CASSYTGNTEAFF
TGTGCCAGCAGCTACACAGGGAACACTGAAGCTTTCTTT
>TRBD1|TRBV9|once|TRBJ2-1|17
CASSVDGRRTGLGEQFF
TGTGCCAGCAGCGTAGATGGCAGACGGACAGGGTTAGGTGAGCAGTTCTTC
>TRBD1|TRBV4-1|-|TRBJ2-1|15
CASSQQGQAYNEQFF
TGCGCCAGCAGCCAACAGGGACAGGCCTACAATGAGCAGTTCTTC
>TRBD2|TRBV7-9|-|TRBJ2-3|17
CASTFPGGAPPTDTQYF
TGTGCCAGCACTTTCCCCGGGGGGGCCCCACCGACGGATACGCAGTATTTT
>TRBD1|TRBV5-6|-|TRBJ2-7|15
CASSRRQGTSYEQYF
TGTGCCAGCAGCCGAAGACAGGGGACTTCCTACGAGCAGTACTTC
>-|TRBV11-3|-|TRBJ1-2|14
CASSFTGRRYGYTF
TGTGCCAGCAGCTTTACAGGAAGACGCTATGGCTACACCTTC
>-|TRBV11-3|-|TRBJ1-6|16
CASSQSRGYESSPLHF
TGTGCCAGCAGCCAATCAAGGGGATATGAGAGTTCACCCCTCCACTTT
>-|TRBV28|-|TRBJ2-1|13
CASSTSGYNEQFF
TGTGCCAGCAGTACATCGGGCTACAATGAGCAGTTCTTC